This paragraph covers one TCR beta chain sequence. Its cognate antigen is unknown. V lost 4 bases to trimming and J lost 1 base; unmatched junction nucleotides: 10. Germline CDR1 is SGHRS and CDR2 is YFSETQ. The CDR3 sequence is 18 residues long. This sample was included in a study of lymphopenia after photon versus proton radiotherapy. Whole-study findings and limits: Under photons, naive T cells and diversity fell while effector/memory populations rose. Only patients who died were analyzed for survival; proton advantage is unproven. After lymphocyte nadir, photon-treated repertoires showed oligoclonal expansion, especially CD8+ Temra. A bigger post-nadir fall in TCR diversity correlated inversely with survival time in deceased patients.

Measured with immunoSEQ multiplex PCR; TCRdb has only the in-frame clones, and not every one. The table has roughly 23,000 clones, around 90% seen once. The TCR comes from a woman in her sixties or seventies with pancreatic cancer. Some clones in this sample may be carry-over from other donors' samples. The J gene is TRBJ2-6, the V gene TRBV5-1, with TRBD2 matching over 8 bases. Sequenced material: peripheral blood, taken from a patient treated with proton-based radiotherapy. DNA for the CDR3: TGCGCCAGCAGCCCGATCGTGGTAGCGGGATCTGGGGCCAACGTCCTGACTTTC. It yields the protein CASSPIVVAGSGANVLTF. Variable domain in full (rest from reference TRBV5-1 and TRBJ2-6): KAGVTQTPRYLIKTRGQQVTLSCSPISGHRSVSWYQQTPGQGLQFLFEYFSETQRNKGNFPGRFSGRQFSNSRSEMNVSTLELGDSALYLCASSPIVVAGSGANVLTFGAGSRLTVL.